What follows are 9 T cell receptor beta chains derived from one specimen sequenced in a study of blood T cell repertoires in COVID-19. Only in-frame clones appear in the TCRdb table, and some are missing; sequencing was by immunoSEQ multiplex PCR. Counted here are approximately 280,000 clones, around 89% occurring once; the ten biggest clones make up approximately 4.3%. The material sequenced was peripheral blood. Receptor source: a man between 40 and 49 years old with acute or convalescent COVID-19.

The chain joins TRBV24-1 to TRBJ2-5, with D perhaps TRBD2 (7 bases). Germline lookup yields CDR1 KGHDR and CDR2 SFDVKD. Trimming left V 2 bases short and J 7 bases short, with 16 bases between. The CDR3 loop spans 15 amino acids. CDR3 in amino acids: CATSDSRGPARTQYF. DNA of the CDR3: TGTGCCACCAGTGATTCGCGGGGGCCGGCCAGGACCCAGTACTTC.

The chain joins TRBV30 to TRBJ1-1, with D maybe TRBD1 (5 bases). Germline CDR1 reads GTSNPN; CDR2 reads SVGIG (reference sequence). The ends were cut back, 3 bases at V and 3 bases at J, with 11 bases in the middle. This CDR3 is 13 amino acids long. CDR3 coding DNA: TGTGCCTGGAGCACAGGTTTTGACACTGAAGCTTTCTTT. This encodes CAWSTGFDTEAFF.

V gene TRBV2 combines with J gene TRBJ2-5; TRBD1 matches 11 bases. With 8 bases clipped from V and 7 bases from J, the junction kept 6 bases outside the gene matches. The CDR3 runs to 13 residues. Germline V gene sequence: CDR1 SNHLY, CDR2 FYNNEI. CDR3 residues: CASAGTGGLTQYF. The CDR3 DNA reads as TGTGCCAGCGCCGGGACAGGGGGATTGACCCAGTACTTC.

V and J are TRBV6-4 and TRBJ2-2, with 11 bases matching TRBD1. Germline lookup yields CDR1 MRHNA and CDR2 SNTAGT. The V segment lost 8 bases and the J segment 6 bases; nucleotides outside the gene matches: 8. The CDR3 extends over 15 amino acids. The CDR3 loop reads CASRRGTGGSGELFF. The CDR3 DNA reads TGTGCCAGCCGCCGAGGGACAGGGGGATCCGGGGAGCTGTTTTTT.

The genes are TRBV11-3 and TRBJ2-3, with 11 bases fitting TRBD1. The CDR3 spans 15 residues. Germline values: CDR1 SGHNT, CDR2 YENEEA. J gave up 4 bases and V 4 bases, and 4 bases lay outside the gene matches. In DNA form, the CDR3 reads TGTGCCAGCAGCTCCGGACAGGGGGCCGCAGATACGCAGTATTTT. Its protein is CASSSGQGAADTQYF.

The chain employs TRBV9 and TRBJ1-2; D gene ambiguous. The germline V gene encodes CDR1 SGDLS and CDR2 YYNGEE. The CDR3 contains 13 residues. V shed 0 bases and J shed 2 bases, with 5 bases lying between them. CDR3 sequence: CASSVDTNYGYTF. CDR3 DNA sequence: TGTGCCAGCAGCGTAGACACCAACTATGGCTACACCTTC.

The chain recombines TRBV19 with TRBJ1-5; D call uncertain. CDR3 length equals 16 residues. Germline assignment: CDR1 LNHDA and CDR2 SQIVND (reference sequence). Trimming removed 4 bases at V and 2 bases at J, with 15 bases between. CDR3 in amino acids: CASSRQAGSGNQPQHF. The CDR3 DNA follows: TGTGCCAGTAGTAGGCAGGCGGGCAGCGGCAATCAGCCCCAGCATTTT.

This rearrangement joins TRBV5-1 to TRBJ1-4; 8 bases are a match to TRBD1. This CDR3 is built from 15 residues. Germline values: CDR1 SGHRS, CDR2 YFSETQ. Trimming cost V 3 bases and J 0 bases; bases outside gene matches: 1. The chain's CDR3 is CASSSGQATNEKLFF. The CDR3 DNA is TGCGCCAGCAGCTCGGGACAGGCAACTAATGAAAAACTGTTTTTT. Variable domain in full (rest from reference TRBV5-1 and TRBJ1-4): KAGVTQTPRYLIKTRGQQVTLSCSPISGHRSVSWYQQTPGQGLQFLFEYFSETQRNKGNFPGRFSGRQFSNSRSEMNVSTLELGDSALYLCASSSGQATNEKLFFGSGTQLSVL.

The rearrangement links TRBV24-1 to TRBJ2-3; TRBD1 agrees at 9 bases. CDR3 length equals 15 residues. Germline trimming cut 5 bases from V and 4 bases from J; bases unmatched to any gene: 6. Germline CDR1 reads KGHDR; CDR2 reads SFDVKD. CDR3 sequence: CATSAAGQGPDTQYF. The DNA for the CDR3 is TGTGCCACCAGTGCGGCGGGACAGGGTCCAGATACGCAGTATTTT.